This entry concerns a single TCR beta chain. The sample belongs to a study of T cells after yellow fever vaccination. The CDR3 is made up of 16 amino acids. V lost 4 bases and J lost 4; bases outside the gene matches: 10. Germline loops: CDR1 LGHDT, CDR2 YNNKEL (reference sequence). UMIs and a universal primer site were added when TCR cDNA was made by 5'RACE template switching. In TCRdb, the 5' RACE reads were re-called with MiXCR into one record per CDR3 protein. The sample holds some 600,000 distinct CDR3 sequences; around 16% are singletons and the top ten take roughly 17%. The source material was PBMCs, sampled more than 4 days after the first yellow fever vaccination. The source is a man between 18 and 29 years old who received the YFV17D yellow fever vaccine. V usage is TRBV3-1 and J usage is TRBJ2-1; 7 bases map to TRBD1. The CDR3 sequence: CASSRKFRDRYNEQFF. CDR3 nucleotide sequence: TGTGCCAGCAGCCGGAAATTCCGGGACAGATACAATGAGCAGTTCTTC.